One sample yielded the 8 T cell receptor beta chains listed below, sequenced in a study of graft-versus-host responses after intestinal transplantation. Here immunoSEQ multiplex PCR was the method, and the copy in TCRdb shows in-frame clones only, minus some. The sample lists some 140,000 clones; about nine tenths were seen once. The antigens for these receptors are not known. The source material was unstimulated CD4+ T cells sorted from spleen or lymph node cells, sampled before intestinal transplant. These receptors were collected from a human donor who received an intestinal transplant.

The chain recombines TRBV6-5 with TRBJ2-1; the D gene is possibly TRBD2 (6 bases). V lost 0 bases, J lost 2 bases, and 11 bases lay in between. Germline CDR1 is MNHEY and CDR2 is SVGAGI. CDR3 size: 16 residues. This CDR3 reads CASSYSGAGTYNEQFF. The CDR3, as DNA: TGTGCCAGCAGTTACTCAGGAGCGGGCACCTACAATGAGCAGTTCTTC.

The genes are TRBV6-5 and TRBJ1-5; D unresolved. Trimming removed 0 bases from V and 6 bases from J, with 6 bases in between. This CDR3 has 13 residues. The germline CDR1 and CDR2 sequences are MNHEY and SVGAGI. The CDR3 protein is CASSYSVVQPQHF. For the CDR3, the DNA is TGTGCCAGCAGTTACTCGGTTGTTCAGCCCCAGCATTTT.

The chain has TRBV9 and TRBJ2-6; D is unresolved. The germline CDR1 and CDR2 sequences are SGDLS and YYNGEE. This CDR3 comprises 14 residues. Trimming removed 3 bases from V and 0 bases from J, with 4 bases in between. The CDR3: CASSDYSGANVLTF. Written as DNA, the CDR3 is TGTGCCAGCAGCGACTACTCTGGGGCCAACGTCCTGACTTTC.

The chain's CDR3 is CASSLGAGWNEQFF. For the CDR3, the DNA is TGTGCCAGCAGCTTAGGGGCGGGATGGAATGAGCAGTTCTTC. The genes are TRBV7-2 and TRBJ2-1, with D maybe TRBD2 (6 bases). The CDR3 runs to 14 residues. The V gene lost 1 base and the J gene lost 7 bases, with 11 bases spanning the gap. The V gene's germline CDR1 is SGHTA and CDR2 FQGNSA. Full variable domain (remainder filled in from reference TRBV7-2 and TRBJ2-1): GAGVSQSPSNKVTEKGKDVELRCDPISGHTALYWYRQSLGQGLEFLIYFQGNSAPDKSGLPSDRFSAERTGGSVSTLTIQRTQQEDSAVYLCASSLGAGWNEQFFGPGTRLTVL.

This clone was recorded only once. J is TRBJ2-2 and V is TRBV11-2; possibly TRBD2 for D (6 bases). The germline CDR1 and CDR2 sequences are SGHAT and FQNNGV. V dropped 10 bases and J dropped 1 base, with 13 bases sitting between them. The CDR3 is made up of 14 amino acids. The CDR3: CATPPRENTGELFF. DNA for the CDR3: TGTGCCACACCCCCGCGGGAGAACACCGGGGAGCTGTTTTTT.

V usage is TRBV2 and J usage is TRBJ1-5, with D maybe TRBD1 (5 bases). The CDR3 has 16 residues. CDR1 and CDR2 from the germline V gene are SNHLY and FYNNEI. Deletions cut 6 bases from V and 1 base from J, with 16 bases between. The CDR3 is CASSSGLGASNQPQHF. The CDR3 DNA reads TGTGCCAGCAGCTCGGGGCTAGGGGCAAGCAATCAGCCCCAGCATTTT.

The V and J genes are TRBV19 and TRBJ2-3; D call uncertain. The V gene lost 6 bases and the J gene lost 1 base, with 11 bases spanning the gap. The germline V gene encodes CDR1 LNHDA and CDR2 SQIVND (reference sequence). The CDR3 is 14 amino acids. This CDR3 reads CASSQAPGTDTQYF. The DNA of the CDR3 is TGTGCCAGTAGCCAAGCCCCGGGCACAGATACGCAGTATTTT. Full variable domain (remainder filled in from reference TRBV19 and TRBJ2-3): DGGITQSPKYLFRKEGQNVTLSCEQNLNHDAMYWYRQDPGQGLRLIYYSQIVNDFQKGDIAEGYSVSREKKESFPLTVTSAQKNPTAFYLCASSQAPGTDTQYFGPGTRLTVL.

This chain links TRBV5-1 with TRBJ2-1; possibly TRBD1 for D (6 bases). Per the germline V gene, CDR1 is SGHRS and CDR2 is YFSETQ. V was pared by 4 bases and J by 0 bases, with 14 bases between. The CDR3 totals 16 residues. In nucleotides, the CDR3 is TGCGCCAGCAGCCTCAAACAGGGTTACTCCTACAATGAGCAGTTCTTC. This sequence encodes CASSLKQGYSYNEQFF. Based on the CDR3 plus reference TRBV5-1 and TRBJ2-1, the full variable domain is KAGVTQTPRYLIKTRGQQVTLSCSPISGHRSVSWYQQTPGQGLQFLFEYFSETQRNKGNFPGRFSGRQFSNSRSEMNVSTLELGDSALYLCASSLKQGYSYNEQFFGPGTRLTVL.